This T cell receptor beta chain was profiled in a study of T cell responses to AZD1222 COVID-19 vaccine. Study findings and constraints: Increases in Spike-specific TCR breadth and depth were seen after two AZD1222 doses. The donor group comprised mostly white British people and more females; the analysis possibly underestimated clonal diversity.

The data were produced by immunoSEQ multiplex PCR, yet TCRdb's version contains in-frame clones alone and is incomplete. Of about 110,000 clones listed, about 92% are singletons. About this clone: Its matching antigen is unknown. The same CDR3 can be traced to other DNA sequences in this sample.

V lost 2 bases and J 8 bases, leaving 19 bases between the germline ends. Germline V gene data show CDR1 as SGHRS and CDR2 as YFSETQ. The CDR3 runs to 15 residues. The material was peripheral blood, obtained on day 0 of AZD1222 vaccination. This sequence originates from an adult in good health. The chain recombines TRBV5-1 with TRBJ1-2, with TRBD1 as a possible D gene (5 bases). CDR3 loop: CASSLRTGVEGGYTF. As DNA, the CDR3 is TGCGCCAGCAGCTTACGAACCGGGGTCGAGGGGGGCTACACCTTC.